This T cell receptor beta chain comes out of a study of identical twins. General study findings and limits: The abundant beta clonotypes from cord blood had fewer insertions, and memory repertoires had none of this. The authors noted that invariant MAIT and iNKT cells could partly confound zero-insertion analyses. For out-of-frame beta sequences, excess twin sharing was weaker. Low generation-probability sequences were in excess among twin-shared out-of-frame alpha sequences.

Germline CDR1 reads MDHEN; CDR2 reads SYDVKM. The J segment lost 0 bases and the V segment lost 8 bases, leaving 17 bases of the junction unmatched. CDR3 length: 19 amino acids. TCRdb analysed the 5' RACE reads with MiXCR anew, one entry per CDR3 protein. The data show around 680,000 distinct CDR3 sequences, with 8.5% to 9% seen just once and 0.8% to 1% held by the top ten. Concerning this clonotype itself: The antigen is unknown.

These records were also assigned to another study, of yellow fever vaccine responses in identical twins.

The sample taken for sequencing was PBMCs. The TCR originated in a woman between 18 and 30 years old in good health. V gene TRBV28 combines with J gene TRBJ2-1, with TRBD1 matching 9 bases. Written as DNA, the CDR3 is TGTGCCAGCGGAGACCAGGGACAGGGAGGGGGGAGCTCCTACAATGAGCAGTTCTTC. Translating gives CASGDQGQGGGSSYNEQFF.